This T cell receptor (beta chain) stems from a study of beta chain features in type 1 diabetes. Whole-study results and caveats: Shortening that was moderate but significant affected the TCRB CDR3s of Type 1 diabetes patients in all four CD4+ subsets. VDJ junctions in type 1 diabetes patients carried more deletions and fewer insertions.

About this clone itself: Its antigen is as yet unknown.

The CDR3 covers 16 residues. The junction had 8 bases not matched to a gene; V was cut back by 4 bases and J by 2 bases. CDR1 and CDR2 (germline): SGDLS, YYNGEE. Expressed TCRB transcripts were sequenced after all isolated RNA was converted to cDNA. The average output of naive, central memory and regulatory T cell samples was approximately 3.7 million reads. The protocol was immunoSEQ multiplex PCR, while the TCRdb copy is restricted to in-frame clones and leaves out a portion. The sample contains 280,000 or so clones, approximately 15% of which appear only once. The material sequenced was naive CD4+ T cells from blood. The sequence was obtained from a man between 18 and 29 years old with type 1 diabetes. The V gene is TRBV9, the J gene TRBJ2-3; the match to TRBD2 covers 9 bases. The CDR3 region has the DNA TGTGCCAGCAGCTTCCGACTAGCGGAATCCACAGATACGCAGTATTTT. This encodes CASSFRLAESTDTQYF.